Below are 16 T cell receptor beta chains sequenced from a single sample in a study of blood T cell repertoires in COVID-19. Sequenced by immunoSEQ multiplex PCR; TCRdb stores in-frame clones only, minus some. The repertoire holds roughly 250,000 clones, with less than 90% as singletons. The source material was PBMCs or T cells enriched from blood (not recorded which). The receptors derive from a woman between 50 and 59 years old who had recovered from COVID-19.

This clone was detected only once. The chain joins TRBV5-1 to TRBJ2-3, with 9 bases fitting TRBD2. Trimming at V came to 3 bases and at J to 6 bases, leaving 5 bases not matched to a gene. This CDR3 is 14 amino acids long. Per germline, CDR1 SGHRS and CDR2 YFSETQ. CDR3: CASSSGTSFDTQYF. Here the CDR3 DNA reads TGCGCCAGCAGCTCCGGGACTAGCTTTGATACGCAGTATTTT.

On this clone itself: Germline is not matched at one junction end, which may reflect a read error. This rearrangement joins TRBV10-3 to TRBJ2-7, with 9 bases fitting TRBD2. Germline V lookup: CDR1 ENHRY, CDR2 SYGVKD. The CDR3 covers 11 residues. The CDR3 nucleotides are TGTGCCAGTACTAGCGGGCCGGTTCTGGGCTTC. Translated: CASTSGPVLGF.

CDR3 residues: CASSLPSGLELDTQYF. The CDR3, as DNA: TGCGCCAGCAGCTTGCCTAGCGGTTTAGAGCTGGATACGCAGTATTTT. The chain employs TRBV5-1 and TRBJ2-3, with 7 bases aligning to TRBD2. The CDR3 has 16 amino acids. From germline, CDR1 is SGHRS and CDR2 YFSETQ. V gave up 1 base and J gave up 6 bases; unmatched junction bases: 11.

The chain recombines TRBV5-1 with TRBJ2-7; a weak D match, TRBD2 (6 bases). CDR3 size: 16 residues. V shed 4 bases and J shed 4 bases, with 21 bases lying between them. CDR1 is SGHRS, CDR2 YFSETQ, per germline. CDR3 sequence reads: CASSPGGLRSPYEQYF. In DNA form, the CDR3 reads TGCGCCAGCAGCCCTGGGGGACTGCGGTCTCCATACGAGCAGTACTTC.

V and J are TRBV5-1 and TRBJ2-7; TRBD1 agrees at 7 bases. Germline lookup yields CDR1 SGHRS and CDR2 YFSETQ. The V gene end was trimmed by 4 bases and the J gene end by 3 bases; junction bases not matched to a gene: 4. CDR3 size: 13 residues. Written as DNA, the CDR3 is TGCGCCAGCAGCCGGGGACAGAACTACGAGCAGTACTTC. Translating it yields CASSRGQNYEQYF.

This chain connects TRBV11-2 to TRBJ2-5; D unresolved. Trimming stripped 6 bases from V and 1 base from J, with 15 bases between. The CDR3 is made up of 15 amino acids. Per the germline V gene, CDR1 is SGHAT and CDR2 is FQNNGV. CDR3 sequence: CASRIAPEFQETQYF. Written as DNA, the CDR3 is TGTGCCAGCAGAATAGCCCCGGAATTCCAAGAGACCCAGTACTTC.

This clone appeared once. The chain couples TRBV2 to TRBJ2-7; D uncertain. Germline V gene data show CDR1 as SNHLY and CDR2 as FYNNEI. Trimming shortened V by 2 bases and J by 3 bases, and 5 bases separated the two germline ends. The CDR3 spans 12 residues. The CDR3 protein is CASSEQNYEQYF. The CDR3 nucleotides read TGTGCCAGCAGTGAACAGAACTACGAGCAGTACTTC.

This chain links TRBV7-8 with TRBJ1-1, with D possibly TRBD1 on 6 matching bases. The CDR3 is 15 amino acids. Trimming cost V 5 bases and J 0 bases, with 13 bases left between them. From germline, CDR1 is SGHVS and CDR2 FQNEAQ. CDR3 amino acids: CASSPDRLVNTEAFF. CDR3 in DNA: TGTGCCAGCAGCCCCGACAGGCTAGTGAACACTGAAGCTTTCTTT.

J is TRBJ2-4 and V is TRBV27, with 9 positions matching TRBD2. V trimming: 5 bases; J trimming: 6 bases; junction bases outside the gene matches: 2. Germline CDR1 and CDR2: MNHEY and SMNVEV (reference sequence). The CDR3 runs to 13 residues. The CDR3 reads CASSPGLANIQYF. As DNA, the CDR3 is TGTGCCAGCAGTCCGGGACTAGCAAACATTCAGTACTTC.

This chain links TRBV6-6 with TRBJ2-5, with TRBD1 matching 7 bases. Germline V gene sequence: CDR1 MNHNY, CDR2 SVGAGI (reference sequence). The CDR3 length is 13 residues. The trim removed 8 bases at V and 2 bases at J, leaving 5 bases unmatched. The CDR3 protein is CASSARGQETQYF. The CDR3 nucleotides read TGTGCCAGCTCGGCCAGGGGGCAAGAGACCCAGTACTTC.

The chain uses TRBV5-1 and TRBJ1-1; no clear D gene. Trimming left V 6 bases short and J 1 base short, with 16 bases between. Per germline, CDR1 SGHRS and CDR2 YFSETQ. The CDR3 extends over 15 amino acids. The CDR3 bases are TGCGCCAGCACGGGCGAGGGTACGGGGAACACTGAAGCTTTCTTT. Translated: CASTGEGTGNTEAFF. Using reference TRBV5-1 and TRBJ1-1 for the parts outside the CDR3, the full variable domain is KAGVTQTPRYLIKTRGQQVTLSCSPISGHRSVSWYQQTPGQGLQFLFEYFSETQRNKGNFPGRFSGRQFSNSRSEMNVSTLELGDSALYLCASTGEGTGNTEAFFGQGTRLTVV.

The chain carries TRBV10-3 and TRBJ2-7; the match to TRBD2 covers 14 bases. Germline assignment: CDR1 ENHRY and CDR2 SYGVKD. The CDR3 totals 15 residues. J gave up 6 bases and V 4 bases, and 5 bases lay outside the gene matches. CDR3 coding DNA: TGTGCCATCAGTGCCGGGACTAGCGGGAGCGCCGAGCAGTACTTC. Its protein is CAISAGTSGSAEQYF.

The J gene is TRBJ2-5, the V gene TRBV3-1 (or the pseudogene TRBV3-2), with D hard to call. The CDR3 is 13 residues long. V was cut by 2 bases and J by 2 bases, with 6 bases left in between. Germline V gene lookup returns CDR1 LGHDT and CDR2 YNNKEL (reference sequence). CDR3 region: CASSQTHQETQYF. The CDR3 DNA sequence: TGTGCCAGCAGCCAAACACATCAAGAGACCCAGTACTTC.

This chain uses TRBV6-2 or TRBV6-3 with TRBJ2-7; perhaps TRBD2 as D (6 bases). V gave up 4 bases and J gave up 7 bases, with 14 bases separating them. Germline-derived CDR1 and CDR2 are MNHEY and SVGEGT. The CDR3 covers 13 residues. The CDR3 DNA reads TGTGCCAGCAGTTCCAGACTAGTGTGGGAGCAGTACTTC. Translating it yields CASSSRLVWEQYF.

V gene TRBV2 combines with J gene TRBJ1-1; D may be TRBD1 (5 bases). V was trimmed by 2 bases and J by 5 bases, leaving 12 bases between them. The CDR3 has 14 amino acids. The germline V gene encodes CDR1 SNHLY and CDR2 FYNNEI. For the CDR3, the DNA is TGTGCCAGCAGTGAAATAGGGACTGGGACTGAAGCTTTCTTT. Its translation is CASSEIGTGTEAFF.

V usage is TRBV18 and J usage is TRBJ2-1; 11 bases match TRBD2. V was pared by 3 bases and J by 6 bases, with 7 bases of the junction left unmatched. The CDR3 consists of 16 residues. Per the germline V gene, CDR1 is KGHSH and CDR2 is LQKENI. The CDR3 DNA reads as TGTGCCAGCTCACCCGCGATAGCGGGAGGGGCCAATGAGCAGTTCTTC. This codes for CASSPAIAGGANEQFF.